Below, 27 T cell receptor beta chains from the same sample are listed, as sequenced in a study of T cells after yellow fever vaccination. MiXCR was run by TCRdb on the 5' RACE reads, yielding one entry per CDR3 protein. The top ten clones hold 18% of a sample with a few hundred thousand distinct CDR3 sequences, around 6.8% of them seen once. Sample: PBMCs, taken approximately 40 days after the first yellow fever vaccination. The source is a man in his late teens or twenties who received the YFV17D yellow fever vaccine.

This clonotype was counted ten times or more. This chain links TRBV7-2 with TRBJ1-5, with D perhaps matching TRBD1 (6 bases). Germline CDR1 SGHTA, CDR2 FQGNSA. V shed 2 bases and J shed 2 bases, with 7 bases lying between them. CDR3 length: 14 residues. CDR3 in DNA: TGTGCCAGCAGCTTAAGACAGGGCAATCAGCCCCAGCATTTT. Translation gives CASSLRQGNQPQHF. Together with reference TRBV7-2 and TRBJ1-5, the CDR3 gives the full variable domain: GAGVSQSPSNKVTEKGKDVELRCDPISGHTALYWYRQSLGQGLEFLIYFQGNSAPDKSGLPSDRFSAERTGGSVSTLTIQRTQQEDSAVYLCASSLRQGNQPQHFGDGTRLSIL.

This clonotype has more than one count but fewer than ten. This chain joins TRBV7-2 and TRBJ2-1; D might be TRBD1 (7 bases). V lost 5 bases and J lost 8, with 19 bases in between. The CDR3 consists of 15 residues. CDR1 and CDR2 (germline): SGHTA, FQGNSA. CDR3: CASSIRGRFRDEQFF. CDR3 coding DNA: TGTGCCAGCAGCATCAGGGGGAGGTTTCGGGATGAGCAGTTCTTC.

J is TRBJ2-7 and V is TRBV29-1; no clear D gene. V lost 4 bases, J lost 9 bases, and 10 bases lay in between. The CDR3 totals 10 residues. Per the germline V gene, CDR1 is SQVTM and CDR2 is ANQGSEA. CDR3 sequence: CSVGSSVQYF. For the CDR3, the DNA is TGCAGCGTTGGATCCAGTGTGCAGTACTTC.

This clonotype showed up just a few times. The V call is TRBV6-5, the J call TRBJ2-3; D is undetermined. The CDR3 consists of 14 residues. The ends were cut back, 0 bases at V and 5 bases at J, with 9 bases in the middle. Looked up from germline, CDR1 is MNHEY and CDR2 is SVGAGI. This CDR3 reads CASSYSYRLDTQYF. The DNA for the CDR3 is TGTGCCAGCAGTTACTCGTACCGGTTAGATACGCAGTATTTT.

The chain has TRBV6-5 and TRBJ2-2; no firm D call. CDR3 length: 14 amino acids. Trimming left V 2 bases short and J 8 bases short, with 12 bases between. Looked up from germline, CDR1 is MNHEY and CDR2 is SVGAGI. The CDR3 DNA follows: TGTGCCAGCAGTTACACCGGGTTGGGTGGGGAGCTGTTTTTT. This encodes CASSYTGLGGELFF.

The chain is built from TRBV2 and TRBJ1-5; possible D gene TRBD1, 6 bases. Deletions cut 6 bases from V and 0 bases from J, with 9 bases between. From germline, CDR1 is SNHLY and CDR2 FYNNEI. The CDR3 contains 14 residues. The CDR3 DNA is TGTGCCAGCAGGGACAGAAATAGCAATCAGCCCCAGCATTTT. Encoded protein: CASRDRNSNQPQHF.

This clonotype was seen only a few times. This chain links TRBV7-9 with TRBJ2-3; possibly TRBD2 for D (6 bases). Trimming left V 3 bases short and J 4 bases short, with 14 bases between. The CDR3 totals 15 residues. The germline gives CDR1 SEHNR, CDR2 FQNEAQ (reference sequence). CDR3 coding DNA: TGTGCCAGCAGCTTTCAGGGAGGAATTCCAGATACGCAGTATTTT. Its translation: CASSFQGGIPDTQYF.

The chain couples TRBV9 to TRBJ2-7, with D possibly matching TRBD2 (5 bases). The CDR3 has 14 amino acids. Between the trimmed V and J ends, which lost 0 bases and 3 bases, there was a span of 10 bases. The germline V gene has CDR1 SGDLS and CDR2 YYNGEE. In nucleotides, the CDR3 is TGTGCCAGCAGCGTAGCAGAGGGTCTCTACGAGCAGTACTTC. Translating it yields CASSVAEGLYEQYF.

On this clonotype itself: This may be a read error: a much more frequent sequence differs by one nucleotide. V gene TRBV2 combines with J gene TRBJ2-6; D remains unclear. This CDR3 comprises 13 residues. V lost 5 bases and J lost 2, with 4 bases in between. Germline V gives CDR1 SNHLY, CDR2 FYNNEI. CDR3 loop: CASSYPGANVLTF. The CDR3 DNA sequence: TGTGCCAGCAGTTACCCTGGGGCCAACGTCCTGACTTTC.

Only a few counts were recorded for this clonotype. The V gene is TRBV12-3 or TRBV12-4, the J gene TRBJ2-3; the D is unclear. The V end was cut by 6 bases, the J end by 4 bases, with 11 bases between. This CDR3 spans 13 amino acids. Here the CDR3 reads CASRLMVADTQYF. The CDR3 nucleotides are TGTGCCAGCAGGCTTATGGTCGCAGATACGCAGTATTTT.

This clonotype was seen many times. CDR3 in amino acids: CASSLGQQASYNEQFF. DNA of the CDR3: TGCGCCAGCAGCTTGGGCCAGCAGGCATCATACAATGAGCAGTTCTTC. The chain has TRBV5-1 and TRBJ2-1; D gene unclear. Germline CDR1 and CDR2: SGHRS and YFSETQ. The germline V and J ends were trimmed by 0 bases and 4 bases, with 14 bases remaining between them. This CDR3 is built from 16 residues.

This clonotype occurred a few times. This chain links TRBV27 with TRBJ1-5; D remains ambiguous. The germline gives CDR1 MNHEY, CDR2 SMNVEV (reference sequence). Trimming shortened V by 2 bases and J by 3 bases, and 11 bases separated the two germline ends. CDR3 length: 15 residues. CDR3 region: CASSLGGVNNQPQHF. For the CDR3, the DNA is TGTGCCAGCAGTTTAGGCGGGGTAAACAATCAGCCCCAGCATTTT.

The chain employs TRBV11-2 and TRBJ1-1; no firm D call. There are 15 residues in the CDR3. Trimming shortened V by 0 bases and J by 2 bases, and 10 bases separated the two germline ends. The V gene's germline CDR1 is SGHAT and CDR2 FQNNGV. The CDR3 coding sequence is TGTGCCAGCAGCTTAGAACTAGCAGGAAACACTGAAGCTTTCTTT. Protein product: CASSLELAGNTEAFF.

This clonotype showed up just a few times. This chain joins TRBV10-3 and TRBJ2-7; a weak D match, TRBD2 (5 bases). Germline CDR1 and CDR2: ENHRY and SYGVKD. The V end was cut by 6 bases, the J end by 3 bases, with 9 bases between. The CDR3 has 12 amino acids. CDR3 residues: CAIRPEGYEQYF. CDR3 in DNA: TGTGCCATCAGACCCGAGGGCTACGAGCAGTACTTC.

A few counts support this clonotype. V usage is TRBV12-3 or TRBV12-4 and J usage is TRBJ2-1; perhaps TRBD2 as D (6 bases). V gave up 2 bases and J gave up 3 bases, with 11 bases separating them. This CDR3 is built from 15 residues. CDR3 DNA: TGTGCCAGCAGTTTATTCCCTAGCGACTACAATGAGCAGTTCTTC. Protein product: CASSLFPSDYNEQFF.

This chain uses TRBV6-5 with TRBJ2-1; no clear D gene. The germline V and J ends were trimmed by 4 bases and 9 bases, with 16 bases remaining between them. Germline V gives CDR1 MNHEY, CDR2 SVGAGI. CDR3 length: 14 amino acids. CDR3 amino acids: CASSSKGTHGEQFF. The DNA for the CDR3 is TGTGCCAGCAGTTCCAAGGGCACCCACGGTGAGCAGTTCTTC.

This clonotype was counted between two and nine times. The J gene is TRBJ2-7, the V gene TRBV20-1; 9 bases map to TRBD2. The CDR3 is 14 residues long. CDR1 is DFQATT and CDR2 is SNEGSKA in the germline V gene (reference sequence). Trimming removed 4 bases from V and 3 bases from J; junction bases left unmatched: 7. CDR3 residues: CSAKLAGPFYEQYF. CDR3 DNA sequence: TGCAGTGCTAAACTAGCGGGCCCCTTCTACGAGCAGTACTTC.

The chain recombines TRBV19 with TRBJ1-5; no reliable D call. V was shortened by 9 bases and J by 3 bases, with 9 bases between the two germline ends. Germline loops: CDR1 LNHDA, CDR2 SQIVND (reference sequence). The CDR3 loop spans 12 amino acids. Here the CDR3 reads CASMPPNQPQHF. CDR3 nucleotide sequence: TGTGCCAGCATGCCCCCCAATCAGCCCCAGCATTTT.

This clonotype was counted at least ten times. The chain has TRBV7-8 and TRBJ2-7; 7 nucleotides match TRBD1. Losses at the gene ends were 4 bases for V and 3 bases for J; bases not matched to a gene: 6. The CDR3 consists of 14 residues. Germline assignment: CDR1 SGHVS and CDR2 FQNEAQ. The CDR3 reads CASSSQGLVYEQYF. The DNA for the CDR3 is TGTGCCAGCAGCTCACAGGGGCTTGTCTACGAGCAGTACTTC.

V and J are TRBV5-1 and TRBJ1-4, with unresolved D. This CDR3 contains 15 residues. Germline CDR1 reads SGHRS; CDR2 reads YFSETQ. Trimming stripped 4 bases from V and 0 bases from J, with 10 bases between. The chain's CDR3 is CASSAGTATNEKLFF. The DNA for the CDR3 is TGCGCCAGCAGCGCCGGAACTGCAACTAATGAAAAACTGTTTTTT.

In its sample, this clonotype was seen a few times. This chain links TRBV6-1 with TRBJ1-5; 7 bases line up with TRBD1. CDR3 length: 15 residues. Trimming cost V 5 bases and J 5 bases; bases outside gene matches: 9. In germline, CDR1 is MNHNS, CDR2 SASEGT. This CDR3 is CASSKTGEGDQPQHF. CDR3 nucleotide sequence: TGTGCCAGCAGTAAAACAGGGGAAGGCGATCAGCCCCAGCATTTT.

This clonotype was counted a few times. This rearrangement joins TRBV20-1 to TRBJ2-3; unclear D gene. Germline CDR1 and CDR2: DFQATT and SNEGSKA (reference sequence). This CDR3 is 14 amino acids long. Deletions cut 3 bases from V and 0 bases from J, with 10 bases between. In DNA form, the CDR3 reads TGCAGTGCTAGGGTAGGCTCTAGCACAGATACGCAGTATTTT. This encodes CSARVGSSTDTQYF.

This clonotype was observed many times. V and J are TRBV4-3 and TRBJ1-2, with a tentative D call TRBD1 (5 bases). Trimming shortened V by 0 bases and J by 7 bases, and 12 bases separated the two germline ends. In germline, CDR1 is LGHNA, CDR2 YSLEER. The CDR3 contains 14 residues. The CDR3 region has the DNA TGCGCCAGCAGCCAAGATCGTAGGGGCGGTGGCTACACCTTC. Protein product: CASSQDRRGGGYTF.

Ten or more counts support this clonotype. V is TRBV6-5 and J is TRBJ1-3; no definite D call. V gave up 2 bases and J gave up 0 bases, with 8 bases separating them. The CDR3 length is 15 residues. Germline CDR1 and CDR2: MNHEY and SVGAGI. The CDR3 reads CASSYDGNSGNTIYF. The CDR3 region has the DNA TGTGCCAGCAGTTACGACGGGAACTCTGGAAACACCATATATTTT.

This clonotype was counted a few times. The chain combines TRBV20-1 with TRBJ1-5; D is unresolved. Trimming took 5 bases from V and 7 from J, leaving 15 bases between them. This CDR3 region has 13 residues. Germline V gene lookup returns CDR1 DFQATT and CDR2 SNEGSKA (reference sequence). The DNA of the CDR3 is TGCAGTGCTCGTCAGGCCGCGGGACAGCCCCAGCATTTT. Translation: CSARQAAGQPQHF.

In DNA, the CDR3 is TGTGCCAGCAGTTACTCAATGCGGGGGGAAGAGACCCAGTACTTC. Protein product: CASSYSMRGEETQYF. The gene calls are TRBV6-5 and TRBJ2-5; 8 bases match TRBD2. The CDR3 spans 15 residues. Per germline, CDR1 MNHEY and CDR2 SVGAGI. The junction had 3 bases not matched to a gene; V was cut back by 0 bases and J by 3 bases.

There are a few counts of this clonotype. The chain joins TRBV7-2 to TRBJ2-1, with D perhaps matching TRBD1 or TRBD2 (6 bases each). V was clipped by 1 base and J by 11 bases, with 12 bases between them. This CDR3 has 13 residues. CDR1 is SGHTA and CDR2 is FQGNSA in the germline V gene. CDR3 DNA sequence: TGTGCCAGCAGCTTAGATCGGGGGCCCAAGCAGTTCTTC. Translation: CASSLDRGPKQFF.